These T cell receptor beta chains were read from a single sample in a study of spatial heterogeneity in lung cancer. One entry per CDR3 protein results from TCRdb running MiXCR on the 5' RACE reads. The table records about 82,000 distinct CDR3 sequences, about 12% of them present only once. The specimen comprised PBMCs, sampled at surgery. The source is a male donor with early-stage non-small cell lung cancer. Both conserved end residues are part of each CDR3. A D gene is named only where the DNA matches it firmly. A row's size may be missing; if present it is once, few, many or a size class.

size,J,V,D,CDR3,DNA
NA,TRBJ2-7,TRBV7-8,NA,CASSLVVGGIGEQYF,TGTGCCAGCAGCTTAGTGGTAGGGGGGATCGGCGAGCAGTACTTC
NA,TRBJ2-3,TRBV18,TRBD2,CASSPIPGTSGSGDTQYF,TGTGCCAGCTCACCGATCCCCGGGACTAGCGGGAGTGGTGATACGCAGTATTTT
NA,TRBJ2-7,TRBV6-4,NA,CASSVPRDPPEYF,TGTGCCAGCAGTGTCCCCCGGGACCCTCCTGAGTACTTC
few,TRBJ2-3,TRBV10-3,NA,CAISGRGQEDTQYF,TGTGCCATCAGTGGTCGGGGGCAGGAAGATACGCAGTATTTT
NA,TRBJ2-3,TRBV7-8,TRBD1,CASSPTGQGADTQYF,TGTGCCAGCAGCCCCACCGGACAGGGGGCGGATACGCAGTATTTT
many,TRBJ2-7,TRBV20-1,TRBD2,CSASRGGEQYF,TGCAGTGCTAGTCGCGGGGGGGAGCAGTACTTC
NA,TRBJ2-1,TRBV30,NA,CAWRFGDTEQFF,TGTGCCTGGAGGTTCGGGGATACTGAGCAGTTCTTC
few,TRBJ2-1,TRBV5-1,NA,CASRETLDNEQFF,TGCGCCTCCAGGGAGACCCTAGACAATGAGCAGTTCTTC
many,TRBJ1-6,TRBV7-3,TRBD1,CASSSGQGPNSPLHF,TGTGCCAGCAGCTCTGGACAGGGCCCTAATTCACCCCTCCACTTT
few,TRBJ1-1,TRBV5-1,NA,CASRLGALNTEAFF,TGCGCCAGCAGGCTCGGCGCATTGAACACTGAAGCTTTCTTT
many,TRBJ2-7,TRBV12-3/TRBV12-4,NA,CASSSTGLSYEQYF,TGTGCCAGCAGTTCTACAGGGCTGTCCTACGAGCAGTACTTC
NA,TRBJ1-5,TRBV2,NA,CASSSNGYSNQPQHF,TGTGCCAGCAGTTCGAACGGTTATAGCAATCAGCCCCAGCATTTT
many,TRBJ1-5,TRBV10-3,NA,CAISVSNQPQHF,TGTGCCATCAGTGTAAGCAATCAGCCCCAGCATTTT
NA,TRBJ1-3,TRBV19,NA,CASSIIAAGNTIYF,TGTGCCAGTAGTATAATCGCCGCTGGAAACACCATATATTTT
few,TRBJ1-4,TRBV2,NA,CASRARNEKLFF,TGTGCCAGCAGGGCCCGTAATGAAAAACTGTTTTTT
few,TRBJ1-4,TRBV2,TRBD1,CASSSQGDGEKLFF,TGTGCCAGCAGTTCACAGGGGGACGGTGAAAAACTGTTTTTT
NA,TRBJ2-1,TRBV28,NA,CASSLRGAYNEQFF,TGTGCCAGCAGTCTCCGGGGCGCCTACAATGAGCAGTTCTTC
few,TRBJ1-1,TRBV7-9,NA,CASSYSREKGYTEAFF,TGTGCCAGCAGCTACTCCAGGGAAAAGGGGTACACTGAAGCTTTCTTT
few,TRBJ1-3,TRBV29-1,NA,CSVQRGSGNTIYF,TGCAGCGTCCAAAGGGGCTCTGGAAACACCATATATTTT
NA,TRBJ2-7,TRBV28,TRBD2,CASSRLAGPYEQYF,TGTGCCAGCAGTCGACTAGCGGGGCCCTACGAGCAGTACTTC
many,TRBJ2-2,TRBV5-1,NA,CASSFWRGGNTGELFF,TGCGCCAGCAGCTTTTGGAGGGGCGGAAACACCGGGGAGCTGTTTTTT
few,TRBJ2-2,TRBV6-1,NA,CASSPSRQKFRGELFF,TGTGCCAGCAGTCCCTCTCGACAGAAATTTAGAGGGGAGCTGTTTTTT
many,TRBJ2-5,TRBV29-1,TRBD1,CSAETQGVETQYF,TGCAGCGCTGAAACACAGGGGGTCGAGACCCAGTACTTC
NA,TRBJ1-5,TRBV3-1,NA,CASSQGRHVSNQPQHF,TGTGCCAGCAGCCAAGGGAGACACGTTAGCAATCAGCCCCAGCATTTT
NA,TRBJ2-5,TRBV20-1,TRBD1,CSVGPTGGLLFLETQYF,TGCAGCGTTGGCCCCACAGGGGGCTTGTTATTCTTAGAGACCCAGTACTTC
NA,TRBJ1-2,TRBV9,NA,CASSPQGTNYGYTF,TGTGCCAGCAGCCCCCAGGGGACTAACTATGGCTACACCTTC
many,TRBJ1-1,TRBV20-1,TRBD1,CSARPILTGMNTEAFF,TGCAGTGCTAGACCAATCTTGACAGGGATGAACACTGAAGCTTTCTTT
NA,TRBJ1-1,TRBV20-1,NA,CSARLQGNTEAFF,TGCAGTGCCCGACTCCAAGGGAACACTGAAGCTTTCTTT
few,TRBJ2-5,TRBV20-1,NA,CSAQGPAEKQETQYF,TGCAGTGCCCAAGGCCCAGCGGAGAAGCAAGAGACCCAGTACTTC